These T cell receptor beta chains were read from a single sample in a study of blood T cell repertoires in COVID-19. The method was immunoSEQ multiplex PCR; TCRdb's version includes in-frame clones alone and lacks a portion of them. The sample holds a few hundred thousand clones; roughly 89% are singletons and the top ten take just under 0.95%. The sample comprised peripheral blood. These receptors were obtained from a woman between 35 and 50 years old who had recovered from COVID-19. Each CDR3 is given with its conserved first and last residue. The order of the fields is clone size, J gene, D gene, V gene, CDR3 protein, CDR3 DNA. The D gene is left open where the match is weak. The size field is filled for only some rows; it gives once, few, many or a size class.

>.|TRBJ2-2|.|TRBV24-1
CATSDFRAGNTGELFF
TGTGCCACCAGTGATTTTAGAGCGGGGAACACCGGGGAGCTGTTTTTT
>few|TRBJ2-5|.|TRBV14
CASSHSVEETQYF
TGTGCCAGCAGCCATTCAGTCGAAGAGACCCAGTACTTC
>.|TRBJ2-5|TRBD2|TRBV25-1
CASSRGLGVETQYF
TGTGCCAGCAGTCGGGGACTAGGGGTGGAGACCCAGTACTTC
>.|TRBJ2-2|.|TRBV27
CASSSSGLNTGELFF
TGTGCCAGCAGTTCCTCGGGACTCAACACCGGGGAGCTGTTTTTT
>.|TRBJ1-5|.|TRBV10-3
CAISDQGKPQHF
TGTGCCATCAGTGATCAGGGAAAGCCCCAGCATTTT
>.|TRBJ2-3|TRBD2|TRBV25-1
CASSNNQGGDTQYF
TGTGCCAGCAGCAACAACCAGGGAGGGGATACGCAGTATTTT
>.|TRBJ2-3|TRBD2|TRBV10-2
CASNELAGEHTQYF
TGCGCCAGCAATGAACTAGCGGGAGAGCATACGCAGTATTTT
>.|TRBJ2-7|.|TRBV10-3
CATSSNSYEQYF
TGTGCCACCTCTAGCAACTCCTACGAGCAGTACTTC
>.|TRBJ2-7|.|TRBV5-1
CASSLGQAVHEQYF
TGCGCCAGCAGCTTGGGACAGGCCGTCCACGAGCAGTACTTC
>.|TRBJ2-1|.|TRBV2
CASSASGYSYNEQFF
TGTGCCAGCAGTGCCAGCGGTTACTCCTACAATGAGCAGTTCTTC
>once|TRBJ2-4|.|TRBV28
CASSQESIQYF
TGTGCCAGCAGCCAAGAGAGCATTCAGTACTTC
>.|TRBJ1-2|TRBD1|TRBV7-8
CASSFNYGTVSYGYTF
TGTGCCAGCAGCTTTAATTACGGGACAGTTTCCTATGGCTACACCTTC
>.|TRBJ2-3|TRBD2|TRBV28
CASQAAGGSDTQYF
TGTGCCAGCCAAGCGGCGGGAGGGTCAGATACGCAGTATTTT
>.|TRBJ1-5|TRBD1|TRBV7-2
CASSSGQGRNQPQHF
TGTGCCAGCAGCTCCGGACAGGGGCGAAATCAGCCCCAGCATTTT
>.|TRBJ2-1|TRBD1|TRBV18
CASSPDRGAYNEQFF
TGTGCCAGCTCACCCGACAGGGGCGCCTACAATGAGCAGTTCTTC
>.|TRBJ2-7|TRBD2|TRBV12-5
CASVGSGRANEQYF
TGTGCTAGTGTCGGTAGCGGGAGGGCCAATGAGCAGTACTTC
>.|TRBJ2-7|.|TRBV2
CASSGLDGTGAPRWAYEQYF
TGTGCCAGCAGTGGTTTGGACGGGACGGGAGCTCCTCGTTGGGCCTACGAGCAGTACTTC
>.|TRBJ2-2|.|TRBV19
CASSMTRPGTGELFF
TGTGCCAGTAGTATGACCCGGCCGGGCACCGGGGAGCTGTTTTTT
>.|TRBJ2-1|TRBD2|TRBV6-5
CASSYGASGEQFF
TGTGCCAGCAGTTACGGAGCTAGCGGTGAGCAGTTCTTC
>.|TRBJ2-7|TRBD1|TRBV29-1
CSVVRQGDYEQYF
TGCAGCGTTGTAAGACAGGGTGACTACGAGCAGTACTTC
>.|TRBJ2-4|TRBD1|TRBV6-6
CASSYSGQGENIQYF
TGTGCCAGCAGTTACTCGGGACAGGGAGAAAACATTCAGTACTTC
>.|TRBJ2-7|.|TRBV6-5
CASSYGSGASDEQYF
TGTGCCAGCAGTTACGGGTCAGGGGCGTCTGACGAGCAGTACTTC
>once|TRBJ2-7|TRBD2|TRBV10-3
CAISESRDYSSYEQYF
TGTGCCATCAGTGAGTCTCGGGACTACTCGAGCTACGAGCAGTACTTC
>.|TRBJ2-6|.|TRBV5-1
CASSSGVTGGANVLTF
TGCGCCAGCAGCTCGGGAGTTACGGGTGGGGCCAACGTCCTGACTTTC
>once|TRBJ2-7|.|TRBV5-8
CASSLMSAAVSSYEQYF
TGTGCCAGCAGCTTGATGTCCGCGGCGGTGAGCTCCTACGAGCAGTACTTC
>few|TRBJ2-3|.|TRBV27
CASSLRDKNTDTQYF
TGTGCCAGCAGTTTAAGGGACAAAAACACAGATACGCAGTATTTT
>.|TRBJ1-3|.|TRBV7-2
CASSLGSGWAGNTIYF
TGTGCCAGCAGCTTAGGGTCAGGGTGGGCTGGAAACACCATATATTTT
>.|TRBJ1-5|TRBD1|TRBV16
CASSQSTGGLQPQHF
TGTGCCAGCAGCCAATCGACAGGGGGCTTACAGCCCCAGCATTTT
>.|TRBJ2-2|TRBD2|TRBV10-3
CAISAGGAVTGELFF
TGTGCCATCAGCGCCGGGGGGGCGGTGACCGGGGAGCTGTTTTTT
>.|TRBJ2-7|TRBD1|TRBV5-1
CASERGQGAGSYEQYF
TGCGCCAGCGAACGGGGACAGGGGGCCGGCTCCTACGAGCAGTACTTC
>.|TRBJ1-5|.|TRBV4-2
CASSQETALYNQPQHF
TGTGCCAGCAGCCAAGAGACAGCCCTTTACAATCAGCCCCAGCATTTT
>few|TRBJ1-4|.|TRBV10-2
CASSQRWGLNEKLFF
TGCGCCAGCAGCCAGAGATGGGGCCTTAATGAAAAACTGTTTTTT
>.|TRBJ1-5|TRBD1|TRBV19
CASSVQGDNQPQHF
TGTGCCAGTAGTGTCCAGGGGGATAATCAGCCCCAGCATTTT
>few|TRBJ1-1|.|TRBV6-5
CAKTDPNTEAFF
TGTGCCAAGACAGACCCGAACACTGAAGCTTTCTTT
>.|TRBJ2-2|TRBD1|TRBV5-1
CASSPMDRGQDTGELFF
TGCGCCAGCAGCCCAATGGACAGGGGGCAAGACACCGGGGAGCTGTTTTTT
>.|TRBJ2-2|TRBD2|TRBV27
CASSFGSGSHNTGELFF
TGTGCCAGCAGTTTTGGTAGCGGGAGTCATAACACCGGGGAGCTGTTTTTT
>.|TRBJ2-1|TRBD2|TRBV7-2
CASSLAGTSVEQFF
TGTGCCAGCAGCTTAGCCGGGACTAGCGTTGAGCAGTTCTTC
>.|TRBJ1-5|TRBD1|TRBV27
CASSPLGQGAYGNQPQHF
TGTGCCAGCAGTCCCCTAGGACAGGGGGCTTATGGCAATCAGCCCCAGCATTTT